The clone carrying this T cell receptor (beta chain) came up a few times. The CDR3 extends over 13 amino acids. In germline, CDR1 is SGDLS, CDR2 YYNGEE. V lost 0 bases, J lost 5 bases, and 9 bases lay in between. These data belong to a study of shared clonotypes between healthy human individuals. Produced via immunoSEQ multiplex PCR; TCRdb's table is partial and in-frame only. The data hold over a million clones, with 78% observed a single time. The chain joins TRBV9 to TRBJ2-7, with no clear D. The origin of this receptor is a man younger than 30 in good health. Some clones in this sample may be carry-over from other donors' samples. Sample: memory CD4+ T cells from PBMCs. Subset noted: CD45RA-negative fraction. The CDR3 DNA sequence: TGTGCCAGCAGCGTAGGGCTTGAGAACGAGCAGTACTTC. It is translated as CASSVGLENEQYF.